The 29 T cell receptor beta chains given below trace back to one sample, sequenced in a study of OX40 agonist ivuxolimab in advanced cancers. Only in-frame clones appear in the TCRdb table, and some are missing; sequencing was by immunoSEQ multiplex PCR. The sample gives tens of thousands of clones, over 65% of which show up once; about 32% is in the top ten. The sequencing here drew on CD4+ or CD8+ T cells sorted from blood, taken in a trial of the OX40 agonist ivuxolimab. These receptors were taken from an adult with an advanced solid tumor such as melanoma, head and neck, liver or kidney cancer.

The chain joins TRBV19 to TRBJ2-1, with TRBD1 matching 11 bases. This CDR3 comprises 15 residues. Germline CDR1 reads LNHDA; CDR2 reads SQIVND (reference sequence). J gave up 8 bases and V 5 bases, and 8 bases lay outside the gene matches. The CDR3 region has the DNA TGTGCCAGTAGTGACGGGACAGGGGGTATCTATGAGCAGTTCTTC. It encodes CASSDGTGGIYEQFF.

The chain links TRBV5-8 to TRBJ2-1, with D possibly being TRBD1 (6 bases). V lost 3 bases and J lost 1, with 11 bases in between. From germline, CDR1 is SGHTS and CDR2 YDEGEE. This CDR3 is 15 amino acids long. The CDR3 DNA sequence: TGTGCCAGCAGCTCTGACAGGTTTTCCTACAATGAGCAGTTCTTC. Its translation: CASSSDRFSYNEQFF. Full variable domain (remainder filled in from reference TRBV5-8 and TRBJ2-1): EAGVTQSPTHLIKTRGQQATLRCSPISGHTSVYWYQQALGLGLQFLLWYDEGEERNRGNFPPRFSGRQFPNYSSELNVNALELEDSALYLCASSSDRFSYNEQFFGPGTRLTVL.

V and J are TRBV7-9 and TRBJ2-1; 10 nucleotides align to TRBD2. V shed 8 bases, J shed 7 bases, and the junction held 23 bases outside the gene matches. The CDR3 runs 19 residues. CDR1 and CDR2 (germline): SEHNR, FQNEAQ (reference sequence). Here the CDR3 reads CASGVVKLAGVGDSNEQFF. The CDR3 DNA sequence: TGTGCCAGCGGTGTAGTGAAGCTAGCGGGAGTGGGGGACTCAAATGAGCAGTTCTTC.

The CDR3 spells CASSKVRTKDGYTF. The CDR3 coding sequence is TGTGCCAGCAGCAAAGTCAGGACAAAAGATGGCTACACCTTC. V usage is TRBV21-1 and J usage is TRBJ1-2; the table's D gene call, TRBD1, was not cross checked with the DNA. TRBV21-1 is a listed pseudogene. This CDR3 comprises 14 residues.

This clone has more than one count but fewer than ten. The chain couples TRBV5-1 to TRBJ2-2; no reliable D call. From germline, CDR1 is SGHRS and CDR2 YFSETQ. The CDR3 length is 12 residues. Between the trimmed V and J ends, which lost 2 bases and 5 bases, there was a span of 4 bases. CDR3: CASSFLTGELFF. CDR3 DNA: TGCGCCAGCAGCTTTTTAACCGGGGAGCTGTTTTTT.

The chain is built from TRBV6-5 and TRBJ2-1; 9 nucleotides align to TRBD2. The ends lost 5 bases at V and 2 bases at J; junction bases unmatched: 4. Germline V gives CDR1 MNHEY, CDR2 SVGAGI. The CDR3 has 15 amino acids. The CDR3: CASSRASGTYNEQFF. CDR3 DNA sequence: TGTGCCAGCAGTAGAGCTAGCGGGACCTACAATGAGCAGTTCTTC.

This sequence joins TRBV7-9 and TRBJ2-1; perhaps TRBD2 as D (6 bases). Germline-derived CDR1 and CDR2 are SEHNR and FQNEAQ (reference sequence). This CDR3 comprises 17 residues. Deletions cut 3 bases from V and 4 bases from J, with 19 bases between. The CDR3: CASSFPFRSGDYNEQFF. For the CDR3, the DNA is TGTGCCAGCAGCTTTCCCTTTCGTAGCGGAGATTACAATGAGCAGTTCTTC.

The CDR3 loop reads CASSRLAGGREQYF. The CDR3 coding sequence is TGTGCCAGCAGTCGACTAGCGGGAGGTCGCGAGCAGTACTTC. J is TRBJ2-7 and V is TRBV2; 13 nucleotides match TRBD2. This CDR3 comprises 14 residues. The J segment lost 6 bases and the V segment lost 5 bases, leaving 4 bases of the junction unmatched. Germline V gene data show CDR1 as SNHLY and CDR2 as FYNNEI.

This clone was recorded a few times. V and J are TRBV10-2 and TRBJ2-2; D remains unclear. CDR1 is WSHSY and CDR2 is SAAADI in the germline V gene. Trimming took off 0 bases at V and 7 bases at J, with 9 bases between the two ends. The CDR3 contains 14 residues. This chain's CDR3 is CASSESISIGELFF. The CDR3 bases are TGCGCCAGCAGTGAGTCGATCTCAATCGGGGAGCTGTTTTTT.

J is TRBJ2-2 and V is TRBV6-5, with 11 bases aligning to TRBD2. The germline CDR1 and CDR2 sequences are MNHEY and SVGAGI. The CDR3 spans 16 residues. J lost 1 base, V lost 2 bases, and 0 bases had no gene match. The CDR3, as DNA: TGTGCCAGCAGTTACGGGACTAGCGGGAACACCGGGGAGCTGTTTTTT. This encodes CASSYGTSGNTGELFF.

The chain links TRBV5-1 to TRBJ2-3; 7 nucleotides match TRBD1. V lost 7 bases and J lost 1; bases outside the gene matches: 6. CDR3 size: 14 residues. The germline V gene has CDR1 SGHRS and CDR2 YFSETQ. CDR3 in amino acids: CASLGQGGTDTQYF. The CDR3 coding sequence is TGCGCCAGCCTGGGGCAGGGGGGCACAGATACGCAGTATTTT.

The chain's CDR3 is CASSYGDHSGNTIYF. The CDR3, as DNA: TGTGCCAGCAGTTACGGGGACCACTCTGGAAACACCATATATTTT. The chain has TRBV6-5 and TRBJ1-3, with D perhaps matching TRBD1 (5 bases). CDR3 length equals 15 residues. Germline values: CDR1 MNHEY, CDR2 SVGAGI. V lost 2 bases and J 0 bases, leaving 8 bases between the germline ends.

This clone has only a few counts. CDR3 DNA sequence: TGTGCCAGCAGCCAAGGGTTTGAAGCTTTCTTT. Encoded protein: CASSQGFEAFF. This chain joins TRBV4-2 and TRBJ1-1; D gene uncertain. CDR1 and CDR2 from the germline V gene are LGHNA and YNFKEQ. CDR3 length: 11 amino acids. V lost 1 base to trimming and J lost 7 bases, with 4 bases between them.

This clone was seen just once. The CDR3 bases are TGTGCCAGCAGCTTAGCGGCGGGGGCAGATACGCAGTATTTT. Translating it yields CASSLAAGADTQYF. This chain links TRBV7-6 with TRBJ2-3, with TRBD2 matching 7 bases. Trimming removed 0 bases from V and 4 bases from J; junction bases left unmatched: 1. The germline CDR1 and CDR2 sequences are SGHVS and FNYEAQ. CDR3 length: 14 residues.

The CDR3 region has the DNA TGTGCCAGCAGTGAAGAGGGGCTAGCGGCCTACGAGCAGTACTTC. Amino acid sequence: CASSEEGLAAYEQYF. The rearrangement uses TRBV6-1 and TRBJ2-7; 7 bases match TRBD2. The CDR3 spans 15 residues. Trimming removed 1 base from V and 2 bases from J; junction bases left unmatched: 5. The V gene's germline CDR1 is MNHNS and CDR2 SASEGT.

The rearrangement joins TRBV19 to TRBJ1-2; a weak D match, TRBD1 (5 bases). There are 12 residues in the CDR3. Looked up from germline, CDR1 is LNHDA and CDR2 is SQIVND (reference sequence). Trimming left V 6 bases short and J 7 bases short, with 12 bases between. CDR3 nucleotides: TGTGCCAGTAGATTCCAGGGAACTGGCTACACCTTC. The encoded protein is CASRFQGTGYTF.

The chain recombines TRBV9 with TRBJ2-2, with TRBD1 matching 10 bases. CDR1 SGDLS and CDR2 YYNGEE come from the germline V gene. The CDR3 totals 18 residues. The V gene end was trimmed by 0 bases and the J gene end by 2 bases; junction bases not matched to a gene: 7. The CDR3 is CASSVEFGTGENTGELFF. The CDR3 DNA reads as TGTGCCAGCAGCGTAGAATTCGGGACAGGGGAAAACACCGGGGAGCTGTTTTTT.

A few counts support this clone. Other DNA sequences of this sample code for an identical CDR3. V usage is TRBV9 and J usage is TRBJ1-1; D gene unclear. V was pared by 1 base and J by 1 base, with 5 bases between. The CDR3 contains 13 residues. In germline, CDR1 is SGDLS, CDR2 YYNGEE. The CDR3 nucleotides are TGTGCCAGCAGCGTAACAGAGAACACTGAAGCTTTCTTT. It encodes CASSVTENTEAFF.

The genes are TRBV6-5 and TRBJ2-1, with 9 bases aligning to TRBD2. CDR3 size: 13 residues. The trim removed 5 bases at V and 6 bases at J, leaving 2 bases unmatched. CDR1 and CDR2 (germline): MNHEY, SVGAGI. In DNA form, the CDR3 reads TGTGCCAGCAGTCTGGGACTAGCCAATGAGCAGTTCTTC. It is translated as CASSLGLANEQFF.

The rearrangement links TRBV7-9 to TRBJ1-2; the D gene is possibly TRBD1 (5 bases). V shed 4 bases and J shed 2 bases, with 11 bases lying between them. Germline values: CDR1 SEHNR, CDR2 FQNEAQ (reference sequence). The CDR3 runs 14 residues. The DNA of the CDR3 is TGTGCCAGCAGCTACGGGACGGACAACTATGGCTACACCTTC. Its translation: CASSYGTDNYGYTF.

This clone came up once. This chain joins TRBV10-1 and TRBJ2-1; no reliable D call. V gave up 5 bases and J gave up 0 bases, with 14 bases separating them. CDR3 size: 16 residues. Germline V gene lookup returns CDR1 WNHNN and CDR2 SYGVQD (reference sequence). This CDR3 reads CASSPEVASSYNEQFF. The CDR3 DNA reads TGCGCCAGCAGTCCCGAGGTAGCCAGCTCCTACAATGAGCAGTTCTTC.

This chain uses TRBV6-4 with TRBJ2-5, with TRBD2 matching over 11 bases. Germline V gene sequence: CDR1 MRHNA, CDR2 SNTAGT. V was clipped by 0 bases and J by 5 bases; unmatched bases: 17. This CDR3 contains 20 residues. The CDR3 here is CASSDSNPVETSGNWETQYF. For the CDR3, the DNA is TGTGCCAGCAGTGACTCGAACCCAGTTGAGACTAGCGGGAATTGGGAGACCCAGTACTTC.

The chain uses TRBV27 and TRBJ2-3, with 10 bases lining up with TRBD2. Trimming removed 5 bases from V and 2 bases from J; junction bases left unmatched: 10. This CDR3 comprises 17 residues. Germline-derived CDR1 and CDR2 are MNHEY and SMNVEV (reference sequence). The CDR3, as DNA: TGTGCCAGCAGTGCCGTCCGTCTAGCGGGAGACACAGATACGCAGTATTTT. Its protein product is CASSAVRLAGDTDTQYF.

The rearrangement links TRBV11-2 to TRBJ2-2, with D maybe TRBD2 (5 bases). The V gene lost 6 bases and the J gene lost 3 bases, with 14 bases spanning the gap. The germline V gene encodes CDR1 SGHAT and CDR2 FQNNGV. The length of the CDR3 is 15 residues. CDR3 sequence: CASRLNGDHTGELFF. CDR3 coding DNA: TGTGCCAGCAGATTAAACGGGGATCACACCGGGGAGCTGTTTTTT.

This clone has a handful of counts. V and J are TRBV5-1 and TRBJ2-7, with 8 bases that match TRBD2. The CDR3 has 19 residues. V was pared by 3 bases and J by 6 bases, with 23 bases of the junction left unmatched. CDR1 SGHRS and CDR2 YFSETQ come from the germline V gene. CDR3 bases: TGCGCCAGCAGCTCCGGCCGGGGGGGTTCCGGGACGGGGGCCCGCGAGCAGTACTTC. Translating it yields CASSSGRGGSGTGAREQYF. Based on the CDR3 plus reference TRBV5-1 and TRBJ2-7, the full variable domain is KAGVTQTPRYLIKTRGQQVTLSCSPISGHRSVSWYQQTPGQGLQFLFEYFSETQRNKGNFPGRFSGRQFSNSRSEMNVSTLELGDSALYLCASSSGRGGSGTGAREQYFGPGTRLTVT.

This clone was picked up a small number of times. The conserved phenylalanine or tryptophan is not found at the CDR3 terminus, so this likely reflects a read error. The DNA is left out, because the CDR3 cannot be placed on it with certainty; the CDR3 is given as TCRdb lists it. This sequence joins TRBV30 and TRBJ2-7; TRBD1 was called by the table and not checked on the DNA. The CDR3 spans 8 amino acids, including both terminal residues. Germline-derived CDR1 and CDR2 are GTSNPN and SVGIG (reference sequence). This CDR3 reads CAYPGQSI.

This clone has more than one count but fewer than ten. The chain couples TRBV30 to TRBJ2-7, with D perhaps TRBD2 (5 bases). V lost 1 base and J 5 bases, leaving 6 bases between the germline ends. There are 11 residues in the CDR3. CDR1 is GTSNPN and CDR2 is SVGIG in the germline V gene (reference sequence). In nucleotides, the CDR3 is TGTGCCTGGAGTGACGGGGACGAGCAGTACTTC. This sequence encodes CAWSDGDEQYF.

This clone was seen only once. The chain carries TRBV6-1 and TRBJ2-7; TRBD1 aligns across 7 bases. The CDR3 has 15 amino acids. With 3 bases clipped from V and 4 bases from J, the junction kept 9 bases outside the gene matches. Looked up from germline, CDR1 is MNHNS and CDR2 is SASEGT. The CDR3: CASSDRDRELYEQYF. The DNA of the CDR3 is TGTGCCAGCAGTGACCGAGACAGGGAACTTTACGAGCAGTACTTC.

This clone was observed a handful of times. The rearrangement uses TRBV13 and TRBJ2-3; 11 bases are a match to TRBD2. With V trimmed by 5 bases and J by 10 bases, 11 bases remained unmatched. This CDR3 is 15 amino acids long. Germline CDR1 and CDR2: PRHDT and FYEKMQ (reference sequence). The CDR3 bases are TGTGCCAGCAGCCCCCAAACTAGCGGGAGAAACCCGCAGTATTTT. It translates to CASSPQTSGRNPQYF.